The rows below give T cell receptor beta chains drawn from one sample of a study of cytotoxic CD8 clonotypes in ibrutinib-treated CLL. Here immunoSEQ multiplex PCR was the method, and the copy in TCRdb shows in-frame clones only, minus some. This table has tens of thousands of clones, 50% to 70% appearing once. Sequenced here: PBMCs, sampled at disease progression, from a patient treated with ibrutinib. These receptors originate from a human donor with chronic lymphocytic leukemia. Each CDR3 is given with its conserved first and last residue. Fields, in order: J gene, D gene, V gene, clone size, CDR3 DNA, CDR3 protein. D genes are given only for firm matches. Size is stated for part of the rows, as once, few or many counts, or as a class when the clone is expanded.

j_gene: TRBJ1-5
d_gene: TRBD1
v_gene: TRBV30
abundance: .
CDR3nt: TGTGCCTGGACCCGGACAGGGCTCAATCAGCCCCAGCATTTT
CDR3aa: CAWTRTGLNQPQHF

j_gene: TRBJ1-6
d_gene: .
v_gene: TRBV27
abundance: .
CDR3nt: TGTGCCAGCAGGGACTATGGCTCACCCCTCCACTTT
CDR3aa: CASRDYGSPLHF

j_gene: TRBJ1-5
d_gene: .
v_gene: TRBV30
abundance: few
CDR3nt: TGTGCCTGGAGTGTAGCCGGGGTGTATCAGCCCCAGCATTTT
CDR3aa: CAWSVAGVYQPQHF

j_gene: TRBJ1-5
d_gene: .
v_gene: TRBV30
abundance: .
CDR3nt: TGTGCCTGGAGTGTGCGACTCAGCAATCAGCCCCAGCATTTT
CDR3aa: CAWSVRLSNQPQHF

j_gene: TRBJ1-3
d_gene: .
v_gene: TRBV10-3
abundance: once
CDR3nt: TGTGCCATCACAGGGGTTTCTGGAAACACCATATATTTT
CDR3aa: CAITGVSGNTIYF

j_gene: TRBJ2-1
d_gene: .
v_gene: TRBV7-8
abundance: .
CDR3nt: TGTGCCAGCAGCTTAGGGGGGATAACACAGGGTCTTGGGCAGTTCTTC
CDR3aa: CASSLGGITQGLGQFF

j_gene: TRBJ1-1
d_gene: .
v_gene: TRBV7-2
abundance: few
CDR3nt: TGTGCCAGCAGCTCAGAAAGCAGGGTCGGGGCTTTCTTT
CDR3aa: CASSSESRVGAFF

j_gene: TRBJ1-5
d_gene: .
v_gene: TRBV2
abundance: few
CDR3nt: TGTGCCAGCAGCCGGTGGCGGGGATTTCAGCCCCAGCATTTT
CDR3aa: CASSRWRGFQPQHF

j_gene: TRBJ1-2
d_gene: .
v_gene: TRBV7-9
abundance: .
CDR3nt: TGTGCCAGCAGCTTTGGGGCTCGAGGCTATGGCTACACCTTC
CDR3aa: CASSFGARGYGYTF

j_gene: TRBJ1-6
d_gene: TRBD1
v_gene: TRBV5-1
abundance: .
CDR3nt: TGCGCCAGCAGCTTGGGGGACAGGGTTTCACCCCTCCACTTT
CDR3aa: CASSLGDRVSPLHF

j_gene: TRBJ2-3
d_gene: .
v_gene: TRBV7-2
abundance: .
CDR3nt: TGTGCCAGCAGCTCTACCGACCCATACCGGGATACGCAGTATTTT
CDR3aa: CASSSTDPYRDTQYF

j_gene: TRBJ2-7
d_gene: .
v_gene: TRBV18
abundance: .
CDR3nt: TGTGCCAGCTCACCGGGGCTCAAAGGCGAGCAGTACTTC
CDR3aa: CASSPGLKGEQYF

j_gene: TRBJ1-2
d_gene: .
v_gene: TRBV7-8
abundance: .
CDR3nt: TGTGCCAGCAGCTTAGATTGGCCAGGCTATGGCTACACCTTC
CDR3aa: CASSLDWPGYGYTF

j_gene: TRBJ1-2
d_gene: .
v_gene: TRBV6-1
abundance: .
CDR3nt: TGTGCCAGCAGTGGCGGTCACACGGGGAACTATGGCTACACCTTC
CDR3aa: CASSGGHTGNYGYTF

j_gene: TRBJ2-7
d_gene: .
v_gene: TRBV7-3
abundance: few
CDR3nt: TGTGCCAGCAGCCGGGACGGAGACTACGAGCAGTACTTC
CDR3aa: CASSRDGDYEQYF

j_gene: TRBJ2-1
d_gene: TRBD2
v_gene: TRBV7-3
abundance: few
CDR3nt: TGTGCCAGCAGCTTAACACTAGCGGGGAACAATGAGCAGTTCTTC
CDR3aa: CASSLTLAGNNEQFF

j_gene: TRBJ1-2
d_gene: .
v_gene: TRBV28
abundance: .
CDR3nt: TGTGCCAGCAGTCCGACAGACAGGTGGCTATTCTGCACCTTC
CDR3aa: CASSPTDRWLFCTF

j_gene: TRBJ1-2
d_gene: .
v_gene: TRBV5-1
abundance: .
CDR3nt: TGCGCCAGCAGCTTTGGCGAACAGGGTGCCAACTATGGCTACACCTTC
CDR3aa: CASSFGEQGANYGYTF

j_gene: TRBJ1-1
d_gene: TRBD1
v_gene: TRBV7-2
abundance: few
CDR3nt: TGTGCCAGCAGCTTAGCAGGAGTTGGACAGGGGAGAGCTTTCTTT
CDR3aa: CASSLAGVGQGRAFF

j_gene: TRBJ2-1
d_gene: .
v_gene: TRBV5-1
abundance: .
CDR3nt: TGCGCCAGCAGCTTGGGCTGGGCCGCGCGGTACAATGAGCAGTTCTTC
CDR3aa: CASSLGWAARYNEQFF

j_gene: TRBJ1-5
d_gene: .
v_gene: TRBV27
abundance: few
CDR3nt: TGTGCCAGCAGTTTAACGAGTTCGCAGCCCCAGCATTTT
CDR3aa: CASSLTSSQPQHF

j_gene: TRBJ1-5
d_gene: .
v_gene: TRBV6-5
abundance: .
CDR3nt: TGTGCCAGCAGCAGAACAGAACGCAATCAGCCCCAGCATTTT
CDR3aa: CASSRTERNQPQHF

j_gene: TRBJ1-5
d_gene: .
v_gene: TRBV5-1
abundance: .
CDR3nt: TGCGCCAGCAGCTTGGAAGTAGGGGTACAGCCCCAGCATTTT
CDR3aa: CASSLEVGVQPQHF

j_gene: TRBJ2-5
d_gene: .
v_gene: TRBV28
abundance: .
CDR3nt: TGTGCCAGCAGAAAAAGTCTTTTCGGGGGCGGGGAGACCCAGTACTTC
CDR3aa: CASRKSLFGGGETQYF

j_gene: TRBJ1-6
d_gene: .
v_gene: TRBV19
abundance: .
CDR3nt: TGTGCCAGTAGTATTTCCGGGTTTAATTCACCCCTCCACTTT
CDR3aa: CASSISGFNSPLHF

j_gene: TRBJ2-2
d_gene: .
v_gene: TRBV5-1
abundance: .
CDR3nt: TGCGCCAGCAGCTTGGACTCCGCCCGTCTAAGAAACACCGGGGAGCTGTTTTTT
CDR3aa: CASSLDSARLRNTGELFF

j_gene: TRBJ2-1
d_gene: TRBD2
v_gene: TRBV6-4
abundance: once
CDR3nt: TGTGCCAGCAGTAAGGGACTAGCGGGTAACAATGAGCAGTTCTTC
CDR3aa: CASSKGLAGNNEQFF

j_gene: TRBJ2-5
d_gene: .
v_gene: TRBV27
abundance: .
CDR3nt: TGTGCCAGCAGTTTGGTCCCGGAAGGAGAGACCCAGTACTTC
CDR3aa: CASSLVPEGETQYF

j_gene: TRBJ2-1
d_gene: .
v_gene: TRBV30
abundance: .
CDR3nt: TGTGCCTGGAGCGGGAATGAGCAGTTCTTC
CDR3aa: CAWSGNEQFF

j_gene: TRBJ2-4
d_gene: .
v_gene: TRBV7-2
abundance: few
CDR3nt: TGTGCCAGCAGCTTAGCGTCCTTAGCCAAAAACATTCAGTACTTC
CDR3aa: CASSLASLAKNIQYF

j_gene: TRBJ2-7
d_gene: .
v_gene: TRBV29-1
abundance: .
CDR3nt: TGCAGCGTTGTTGTAGCGGCTTACGAGCAGTACTTC
CDR3aa: CSVVVAAYEQYF

j_gene: TRBJ1-1
d_gene: .
v_gene: TRBV28
abundance: .
CDR3nt: TGTGCCAGCAGCAACAGGATCGAAGCTTTCTTT
CDR3aa: CASSNRIEAFF

j_gene: TRBJ2-7
d_gene: TRBD1
v_gene: TRBV30
abundance: .
CDR3nt: TGTGCCTGGAGCGATGACAGGGGACGAGGGGAGCAGTACTTC
CDR3aa: CAWSDDRGRGEQYF

j_gene: TRBJ2-1
d_gene: .
v_gene: TRBV27
abundance: .
CDR3nt: TGTGCCAGCAGTCCCCGTGGCAGGGGGCAGTTCTTC
CDR3aa: CASSPRGRGQFF

j_gene: TRBJ2-1
d_gene: TRBD2
v_gene: TRBV27
abundance: .
CDR3nt: TGTGCCAGCAGTCTAGCGGGGGGGCCGAATGAGCAGTTCTTC
CDR3aa: CASSLAGGPNEQFF

j_gene: TRBJ1-5
d_gene: .
v_gene: TRBV4-3
abundance: .
CDR3nt: TGCGCCAGCAGCCAAGATCAGGGTAGCAATCAGCCCCAGCATTTT
CDR3aa: CASSQDQGSNQPQHF

j_gene: TRBJ1-2
d_gene: TRBD1
v_gene: TRBV7-2
abundance: few
CDR3nt: TGTGCCAGCAGCCCAAGCAGTACAGGGGGTACCTATGGCTACACCTTC
CDR3aa: CASSPSSTGGTYGYTF

j_gene: TRBJ2-2
d_gene: TRBD1
v_gene: TRBV19
abundance: .
CDR3nt: TGTGCCAGTAGTGTGGGACAGGGAATCACCGGGGAGCTGTTTTTT
CDR3aa: CASSVGQGITGELFF

j_gene: TRBJ2-7
d_gene: .
v_gene: TRBV9
abundance: .
CDR3nt: TGTGCCAGCAGCGCCGCACCCGGCGCTCTTTACGAGCAGTACTTC
CDR3aa: CASSAAPGALYEQYF

j_gene: TRBJ2-7
d_gene: TRBD1
v_gene: TRBV7-9
abundance: .
CDR3nt: TGTGCCAGCAGCCCATTGGGACAGGGGATCTCCTACGAGCAGTACTTC
CDR3aa: CASSPLGQGISYEQYF

j_gene: TRBJ2-2
d_gene: .
v_gene: TRBV6-4
abundance: .
CDR3nt: TGTGCCAGCAGACCTCAATCTGGGTTCGGGGAGCTGTTTTTT
CDR3aa: CASRPQSGFGELFF

j_gene: TRBJ1-1
d_gene: .
v_gene: TRBV9
abundance: .
CDR3nt: TGTGCCAGCAGCGTAGATCCGGGGTCCCACACTGAAGCTTTCTTT
CDR3aa: CASSVDPGSHTEAFF

j_gene: TRBJ2-7
d_gene: .
v_gene: TRBV7-8
abundance: .
CDR3nt: TGTGCCAGCAGCTTAGCCCCAACATCGTCCTACGAGCAGTACTTC
CDR3aa: CASSLAPTSSYEQYF

j_gene: TRBJ2-7
d_gene: .
v_gene: TRBV18
abundance: few
CDR3nt: TGTGCCAGCTCACCATCCCCACTCTACGAGCAGTACTTC
CDR3aa: CASSPSPLYEQYF

j_gene: TRBJ2-5
d_gene: .
v_gene: TRBV7-9
abundance: .
CDR3nt: TGTGCCAGCAGCCCCGCGGGGTTTCCCCGTGAGACCCAGTACTTC
CDR3aa: CASSPAGFPRETQYF

j_gene: TRBJ2-7
d_gene: TRBD2
v_gene: TRBV9
abundance: .
CDR3nt: TGTGCCAGCAGCCCTTGGACTAGCGGGACATACGAGCAGTACTTC
CDR3aa: CASSPWTSGTYEQYF

j_gene: TRBJ2-7
d_gene: TRBD2
v_gene: TRBV19
abundance: .
CDR3nt: TGTGCCAGTAGTCCCACTCGGACTAGCTCGGGGGAGCAGTACTTC
CDR3aa: CASSPTRTSSGEQYF

j_gene: TRBJ2-7
d_gene: .
v_gene: TRBV9
abundance: .
CDR3nt: TGTGCCAGCCGCGGGGACTCCTACGAGCAGTACTTC
CDR3aa: CASRGDSYEQYF

j_gene: TRBJ2-1
d_gene: TRBD2
v_gene: TRBV7-2
abundance: .
CDR3nt: TGTGCCAGCAGCTTAGCCGGAGCGGGGGGAGGAGAGCAGTTCTTC
CDR3aa: CASSLAGAGGGEQFF

j_gene: TRBJ2-5
d_gene: TRBD1
v_gene: TRBV4-1
abundance: .
CDR3nt: TGCGCCAGCAGCCAACCTGACAGGGAGCAAGAGACCCAGTACTTC
CDR3aa: CASSQPDREQETQYF

j_gene: TRBJ1-2
d_gene: .
v_gene: TRBV28
abundance: .
CDR3nt: TGTGCCAGCAGTTACCGAGGCGGACAGCCTAACTATGGCTACACCTTC
CDR3aa: CASSYRGGQPNYGYTF

j_gene: TRBJ1-2
d_gene: TRBD1
v_gene: TRBV29-1
abundance: once
CDR3nt: TGCAGCGTTGAACAGGACAGGGGGTTCTATGGCTACACCTTC
CDR3aa: CSVEQDRGFYGYTF

j_gene: TRBJ1-1
d_gene: TRBD1
v_gene: TRBV6-5
abundance: .
CDR3nt: TGTGCCAGCAGTCGAGGACAGGGATATACTGAAGCTTTCTTT
CDR3aa: CASSRGQGYTEAFF

j_gene: TRBJ2-1
d_gene: .
v_gene: TRBV28
abundance: .
CDR3nt: TGTGCCAGCAGTCCCTCGGACGGATACAATGAGCAGTTCTTC
CDR3aa: CASSPSDGYNEQFF